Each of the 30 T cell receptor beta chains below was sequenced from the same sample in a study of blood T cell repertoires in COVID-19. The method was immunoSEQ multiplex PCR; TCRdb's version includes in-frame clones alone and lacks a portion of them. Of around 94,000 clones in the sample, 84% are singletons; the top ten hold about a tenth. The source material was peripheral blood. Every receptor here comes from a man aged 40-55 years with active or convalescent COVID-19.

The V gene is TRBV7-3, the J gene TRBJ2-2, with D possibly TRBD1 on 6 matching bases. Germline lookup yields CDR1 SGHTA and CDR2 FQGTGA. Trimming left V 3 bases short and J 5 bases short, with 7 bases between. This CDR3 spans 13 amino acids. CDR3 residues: CASSFTGTGELFF. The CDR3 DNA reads TGTGCCAGCAGCTTTACAGGGACCGGGGAGCTGTTTTTT.

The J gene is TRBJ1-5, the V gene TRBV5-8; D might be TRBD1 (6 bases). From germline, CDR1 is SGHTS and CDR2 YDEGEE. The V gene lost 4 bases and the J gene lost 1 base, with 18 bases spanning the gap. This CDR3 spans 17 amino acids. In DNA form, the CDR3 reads TGTGCCAGCAGCCAGGGGTCCGCCGGCGTAAGCAATCAGCCCCAGCATTTT. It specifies CASSQGSAGVSNQPQHF. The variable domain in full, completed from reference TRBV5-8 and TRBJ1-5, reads EAGVTQSPTHLIKTRGQQATLRCSPISGHTSVYWYQQALGLGLQFLLWYDEGEERNRGNFPPRFSGRQFPNYSSELNVNALELEDSALYLCASSQGSAGVSNQPQHFGDGTRLSIL.

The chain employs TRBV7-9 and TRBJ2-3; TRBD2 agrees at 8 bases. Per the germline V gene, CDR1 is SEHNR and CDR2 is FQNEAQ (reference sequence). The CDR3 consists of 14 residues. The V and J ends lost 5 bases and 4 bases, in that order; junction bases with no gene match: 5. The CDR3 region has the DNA TGTGCCAGCAGCCCATTAGCGGGGTCAGATACGCAGTATTTT. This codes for CASSPLAGSDTQYF.

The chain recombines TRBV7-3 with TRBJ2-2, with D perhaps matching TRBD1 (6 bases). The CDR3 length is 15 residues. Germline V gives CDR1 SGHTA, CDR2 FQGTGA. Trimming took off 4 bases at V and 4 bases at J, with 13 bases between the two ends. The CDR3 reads CASSSNRVGTGELFF. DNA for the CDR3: TGTGCCAGCAGCTCGAACAGGGTTGGCACCGGGGAGCTGTTTTTT.

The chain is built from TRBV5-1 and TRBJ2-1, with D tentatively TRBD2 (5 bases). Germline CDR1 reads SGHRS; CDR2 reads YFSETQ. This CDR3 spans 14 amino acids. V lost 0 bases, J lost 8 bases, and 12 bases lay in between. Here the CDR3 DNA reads TGCGCCAGCAGCTTGGATAACAGCGGCCATGAGCAGTTCTTC. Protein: CASSLDNSGHEQFF.

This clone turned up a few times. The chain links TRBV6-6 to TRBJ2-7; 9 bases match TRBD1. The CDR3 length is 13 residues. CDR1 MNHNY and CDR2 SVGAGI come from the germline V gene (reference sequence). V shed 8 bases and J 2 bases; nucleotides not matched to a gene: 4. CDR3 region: CASGRTGAYEQYF. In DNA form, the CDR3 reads TGTGCCAGCGGGCGGACAGGGGCCTACGAGCAGTACTTC.

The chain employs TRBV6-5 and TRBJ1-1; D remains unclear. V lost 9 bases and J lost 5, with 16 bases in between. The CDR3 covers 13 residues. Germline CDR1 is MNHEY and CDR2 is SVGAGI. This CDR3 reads CASLPSRGTEAFF. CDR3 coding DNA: TGTGCCAGTCTACCCTCGAGAGGGACTGAAGCTTTCTTT.

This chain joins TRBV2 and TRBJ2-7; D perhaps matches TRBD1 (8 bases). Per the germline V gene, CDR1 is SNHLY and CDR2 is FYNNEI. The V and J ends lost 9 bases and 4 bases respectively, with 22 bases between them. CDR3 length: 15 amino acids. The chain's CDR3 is CARGGGGQGPYEQYF. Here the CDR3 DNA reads TGTGCCAGAGGGGGGGGAGGACAGGGACCTTACGAGCAGTACTTC.

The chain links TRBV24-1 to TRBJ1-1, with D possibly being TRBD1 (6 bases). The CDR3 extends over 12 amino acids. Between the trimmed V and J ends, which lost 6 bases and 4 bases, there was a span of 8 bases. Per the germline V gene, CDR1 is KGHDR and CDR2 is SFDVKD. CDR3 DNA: TGTGCCACCAGTTCAGGGGTCACTGAAGCTTTCTTT. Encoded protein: CATSSGVTEAFF.

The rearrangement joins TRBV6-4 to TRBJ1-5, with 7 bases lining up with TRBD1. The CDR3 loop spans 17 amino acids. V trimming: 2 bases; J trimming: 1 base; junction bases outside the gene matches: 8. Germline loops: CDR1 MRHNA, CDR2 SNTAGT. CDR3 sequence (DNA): TGTGCCAGCAGTGACCAGGGAAGGGGGCGGAGCAATCAGCCCCAGCATTTT. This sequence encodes CASSDQGRGRSNQPQHF.

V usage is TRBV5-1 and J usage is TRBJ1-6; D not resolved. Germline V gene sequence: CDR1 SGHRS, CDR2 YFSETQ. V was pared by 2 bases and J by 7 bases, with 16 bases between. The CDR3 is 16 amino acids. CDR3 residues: CASSFSTELQNSPLHF. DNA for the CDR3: TGCGCCAGCAGCTTTAGTACAGAGCTACAAAATTCACCCCTCCACTTT.

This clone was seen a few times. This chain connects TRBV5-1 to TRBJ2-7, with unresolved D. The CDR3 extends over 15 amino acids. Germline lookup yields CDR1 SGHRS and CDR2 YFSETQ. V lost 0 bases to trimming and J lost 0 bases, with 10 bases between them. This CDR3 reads CASSLDGTSSYEQYF. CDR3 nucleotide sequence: TGCGCCAGCAGCTTGGATGGCACCTCCTCCTACGAGCAGTACTTC. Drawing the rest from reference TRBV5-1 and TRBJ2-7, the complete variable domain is KAGVTQTPRYLIKTRGQQVTLSCSPISGHRSVSWYQQTPGQGLQFLFEYFSETQRNKGNFPGRFSGRQFSNSRSEMNVSTLELGDSALYLCASSLDGTSSYEQYFGPGTRLTVT.

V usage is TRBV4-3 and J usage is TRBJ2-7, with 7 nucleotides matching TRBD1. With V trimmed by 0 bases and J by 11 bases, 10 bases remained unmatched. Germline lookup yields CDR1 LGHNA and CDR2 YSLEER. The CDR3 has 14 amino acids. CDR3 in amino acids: CASSQDRVSGTEYF. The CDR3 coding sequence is TGCGCCAGCAGCCAAGATCGTGTATCCGGGACAGAGTACTTC.

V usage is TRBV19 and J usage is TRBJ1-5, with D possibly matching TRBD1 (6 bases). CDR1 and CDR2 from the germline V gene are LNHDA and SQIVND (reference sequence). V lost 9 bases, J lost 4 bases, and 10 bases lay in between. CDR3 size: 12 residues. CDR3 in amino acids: CASRQANQPQHF. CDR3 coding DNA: TGTGCCAGCCGACAGGCGAATCAGCCCCAGCATTTT.

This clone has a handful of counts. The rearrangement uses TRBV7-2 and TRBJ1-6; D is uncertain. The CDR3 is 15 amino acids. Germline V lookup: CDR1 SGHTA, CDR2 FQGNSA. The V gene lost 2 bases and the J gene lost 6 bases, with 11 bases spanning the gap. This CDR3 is CASSLRQVPNSPLHF. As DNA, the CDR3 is TGTGCCAGCAGCTTACGGCAGGTCCCTAATTCACCCCTCCACTTT.

CDR3 protein: CASSETGGSRQPQHF. The CDR3 DNA reads as TGTGCCAGCAGTGAAACCGGGGGGTCTAGGCAGCCCCAGCATTTT. This chain connects TRBV2 to TRBJ1-5, with a tentative D call TRBD1 (5 bases). Germline loops: CDR1 SNHLY, CDR2 FYNNEI. With 2 bases removed from V and 7 bases from J, the gap between germline ends came to 15 bases. The CDR3 is made up of 15 amino acids.

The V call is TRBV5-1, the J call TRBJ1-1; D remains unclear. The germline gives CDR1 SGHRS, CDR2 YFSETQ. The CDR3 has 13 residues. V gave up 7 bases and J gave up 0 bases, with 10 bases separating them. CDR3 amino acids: CASSSDVNTEAFF. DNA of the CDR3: TGCGCCAGCTCGTCAGATGTGAACACTGAAGCTTTCTTT.

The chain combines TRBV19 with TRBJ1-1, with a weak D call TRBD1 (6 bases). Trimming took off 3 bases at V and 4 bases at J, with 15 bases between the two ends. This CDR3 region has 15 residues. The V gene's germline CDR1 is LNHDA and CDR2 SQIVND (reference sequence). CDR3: CASSISRGAGTEAFF. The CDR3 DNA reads TGTGCCAGTAGTATCTCTCGGGGGGCGGGCACTGAAGCTTTCTTT.

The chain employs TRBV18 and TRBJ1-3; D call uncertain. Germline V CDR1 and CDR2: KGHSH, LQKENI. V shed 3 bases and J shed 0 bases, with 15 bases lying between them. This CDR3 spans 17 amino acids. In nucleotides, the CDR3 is TGTGCCAGCTCACCGGACTACTTAGCGAGCTCTGGAAACACCATATATTTT. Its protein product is CASSPDYLASSGNTIYF.

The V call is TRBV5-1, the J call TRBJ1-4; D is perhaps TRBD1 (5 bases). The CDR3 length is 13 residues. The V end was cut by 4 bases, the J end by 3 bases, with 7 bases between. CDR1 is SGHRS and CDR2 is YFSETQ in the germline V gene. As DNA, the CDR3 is TGCGCCAGCAGCATCAGGGCTAATGAAAAACTGTTTTTT. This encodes CASSIRANEKLFF.

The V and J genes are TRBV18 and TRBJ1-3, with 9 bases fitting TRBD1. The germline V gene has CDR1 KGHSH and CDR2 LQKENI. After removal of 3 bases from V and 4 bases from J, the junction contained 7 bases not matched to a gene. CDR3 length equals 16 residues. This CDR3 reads CASSPYGTGIGNTIYF. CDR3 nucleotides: TGTGCCAGCTCACCCTACGGGACAGGGATCGGAAACACCATATATTTT.

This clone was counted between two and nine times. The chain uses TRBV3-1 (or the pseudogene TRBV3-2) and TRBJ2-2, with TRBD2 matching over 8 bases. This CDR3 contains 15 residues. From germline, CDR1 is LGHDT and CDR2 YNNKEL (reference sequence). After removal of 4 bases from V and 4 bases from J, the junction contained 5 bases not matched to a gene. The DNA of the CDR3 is TGTGCCAGCAGCCTCGGGGGGGCCCGCACCGGGGAGCTGTTTTTT. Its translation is CASSLGGARTGELFF.

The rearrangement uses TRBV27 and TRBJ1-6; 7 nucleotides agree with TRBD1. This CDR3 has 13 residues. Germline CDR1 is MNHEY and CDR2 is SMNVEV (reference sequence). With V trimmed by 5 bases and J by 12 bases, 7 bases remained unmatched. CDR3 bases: TGTGCCAGCAGTGCCAGGGGGACGGGACCCCTCCACTTT. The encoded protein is CASSARGTGPLHF.

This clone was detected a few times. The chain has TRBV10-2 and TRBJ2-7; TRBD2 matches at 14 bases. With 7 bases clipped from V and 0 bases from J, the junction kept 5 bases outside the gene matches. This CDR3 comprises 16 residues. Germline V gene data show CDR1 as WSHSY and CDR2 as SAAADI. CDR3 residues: CASKTSGGDSSYEQYF. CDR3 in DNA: TGCGCCAGCAAGACTAGCGGGGGGGATAGCTCCTACGAGCAGTACTTC.

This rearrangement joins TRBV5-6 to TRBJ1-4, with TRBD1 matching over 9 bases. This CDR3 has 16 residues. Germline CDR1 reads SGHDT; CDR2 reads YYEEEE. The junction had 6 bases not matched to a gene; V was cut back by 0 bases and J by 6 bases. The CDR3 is CASSLVHRDRDEKLFF. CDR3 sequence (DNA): TGTGCCAGCAGCTTGGTCCACCGGGACAGGGATGAAAAACTGTTTTTT.

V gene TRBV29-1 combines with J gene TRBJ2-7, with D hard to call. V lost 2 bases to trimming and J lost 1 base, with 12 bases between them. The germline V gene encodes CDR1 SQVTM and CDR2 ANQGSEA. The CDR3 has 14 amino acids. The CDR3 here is CSVELAGKSYEQYF. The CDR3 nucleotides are TGCAGCGTTGAATTGGCAGGCAAATCCTACGAGCAGTACTTC.

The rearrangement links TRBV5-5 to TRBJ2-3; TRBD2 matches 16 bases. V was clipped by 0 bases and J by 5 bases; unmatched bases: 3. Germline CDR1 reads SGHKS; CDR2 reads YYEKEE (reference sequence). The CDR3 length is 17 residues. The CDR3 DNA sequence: TGTGCCAGCAGCTTGGAGGGACTAGCGGGGGGGAAAGATACGCAGTATTTT. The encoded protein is CASSLEGLAGGKDTQYF.

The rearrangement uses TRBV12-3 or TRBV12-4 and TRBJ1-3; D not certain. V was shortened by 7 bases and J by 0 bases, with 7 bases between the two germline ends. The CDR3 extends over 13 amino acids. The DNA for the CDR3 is TGTGCCAGCACCGGGAACTCTGGAAACACCATATATTTT. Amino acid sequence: CASTGNSGNTIYF.

CDR3 loop: CASSASTSGGAADTQYF. Here the CDR3 DNA reads TGTGCCAGCAGTGCTTCTACTAGCGGGGGGGCCGCAGATACGCAGTATTTT. This sequence joins TRBV6-4 and TRBJ2-3; 13 bases are shared with TRBD2. Germline lookup yields CDR1 MRHNA and CDR2 SNTAGT. V dropped 4 bases and J dropped 4; count of bases not matched to a gene: 8. The CDR3 has 17 amino acids.

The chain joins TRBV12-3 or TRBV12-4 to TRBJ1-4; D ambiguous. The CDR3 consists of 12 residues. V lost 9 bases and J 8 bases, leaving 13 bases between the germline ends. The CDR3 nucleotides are TGTGCCAGTGCCAATTCGGGAGAAAAACTGTTTTTT. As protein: CASANSGEKLFF.